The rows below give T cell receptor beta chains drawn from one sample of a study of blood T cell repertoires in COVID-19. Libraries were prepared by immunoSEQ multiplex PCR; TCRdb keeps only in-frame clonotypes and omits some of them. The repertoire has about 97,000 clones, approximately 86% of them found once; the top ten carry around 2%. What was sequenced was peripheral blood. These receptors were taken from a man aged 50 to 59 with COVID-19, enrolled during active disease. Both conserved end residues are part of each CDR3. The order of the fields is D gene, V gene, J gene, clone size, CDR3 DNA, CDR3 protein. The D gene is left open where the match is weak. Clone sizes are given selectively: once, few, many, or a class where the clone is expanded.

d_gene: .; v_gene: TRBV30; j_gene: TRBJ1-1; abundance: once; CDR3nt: TGTGCCTGGAGTTGGGCCATGAACACTGAAGCTTTCTTT; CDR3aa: CAWSWAMNTEAFF
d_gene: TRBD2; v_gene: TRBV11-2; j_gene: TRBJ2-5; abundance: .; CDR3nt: TGTGCCAGCAGCCAAAGGACTAGCGGGGTGGAGACCCAGTACTTC; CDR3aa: CASSQRTSGVETQYF
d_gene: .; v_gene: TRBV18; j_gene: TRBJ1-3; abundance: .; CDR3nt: TGTGCCAGCTCACCTGGGACAAGAAACACCATATATTTT; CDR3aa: CASSPGTRNTIYF
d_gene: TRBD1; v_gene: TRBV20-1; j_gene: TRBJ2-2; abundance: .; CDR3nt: TGCAGTGCTAGTAAAGGGACAGGGGTTGCCGGGGAGCTGTTTTTT; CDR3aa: CSASKGTGVAGELFF
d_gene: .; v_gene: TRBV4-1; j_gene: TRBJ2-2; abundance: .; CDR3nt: TGCGCCAGCAGCCAAGATGGGCCAGCTGGTACCGGGGAGCTGTTTTTT; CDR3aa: CASSQDGPAGTGELFF
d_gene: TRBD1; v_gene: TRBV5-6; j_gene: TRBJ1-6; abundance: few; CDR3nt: TGTGCCAGCAGCTTGGCCCGGGACAGGGCCTATAATTCACCCCTCCACTTT; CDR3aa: CASSLARDRAYNSPLHF
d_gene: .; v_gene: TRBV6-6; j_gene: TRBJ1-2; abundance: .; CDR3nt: TGTGCCAGCAGAGAACACAGGGATCTCGACTATGGCTACACCTTC; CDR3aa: CASREHRDLDYGYTF
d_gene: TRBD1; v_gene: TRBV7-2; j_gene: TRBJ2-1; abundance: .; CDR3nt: TGTGCCAGCAGCTTGGGTCAGGGGGCAATTCAGAGTGAGCAGTTCTTC; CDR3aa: CASSLGQGAIQSEQFF
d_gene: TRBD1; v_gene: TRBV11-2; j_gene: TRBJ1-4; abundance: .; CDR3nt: TGTGCCAGCAGCCCACAGGGGGGGACTAATGAAAAACTGTTTTTT; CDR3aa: CASSPQGGTNEKLFF
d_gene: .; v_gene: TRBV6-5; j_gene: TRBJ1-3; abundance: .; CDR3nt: TGTGCCAGCGGCCGCGGGGGCTCTGGAAACACCATATATTTT; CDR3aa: CASGRGGSGNTIYF
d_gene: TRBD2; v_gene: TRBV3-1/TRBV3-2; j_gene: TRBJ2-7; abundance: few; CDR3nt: TGTGCCAGCAGCCACGGGACTAGCGGGATGTCTACCTACGAGCAGTACTTC; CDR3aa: CASSHGTSGMSTYEQYF
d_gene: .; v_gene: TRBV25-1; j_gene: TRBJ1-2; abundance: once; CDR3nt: TGTGCCAGCAGTGCGGTCAGGGATGGCTACACCTTC; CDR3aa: CASSAVRDGYTF
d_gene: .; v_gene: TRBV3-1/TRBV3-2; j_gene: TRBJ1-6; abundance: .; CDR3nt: TGTGCCAGCAGCCTTGGCCCGGGTAATTCACCCCTCCACTTT; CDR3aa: CASSLGPGNSPLHF
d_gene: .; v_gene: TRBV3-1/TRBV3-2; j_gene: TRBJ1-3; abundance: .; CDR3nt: TGTGCCAGCAGCCAAGAGGTCAGGGCTGGAAACACCATATATTTT; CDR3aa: CASSQEVRAGNTIYF
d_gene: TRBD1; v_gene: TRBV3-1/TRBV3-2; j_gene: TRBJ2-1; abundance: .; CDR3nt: TGTGCCAGCAGCCCGGGGACAGGCCTCGGGAATGAGCAGTTCTTC; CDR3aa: CASSPGTGLGNEQFF
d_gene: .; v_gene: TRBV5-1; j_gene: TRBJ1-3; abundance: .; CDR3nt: TGCGCCAGCAGCTTCCAGGGGACTGGAAACACCATATATTTT; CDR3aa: CASSFQGTGNTIYF
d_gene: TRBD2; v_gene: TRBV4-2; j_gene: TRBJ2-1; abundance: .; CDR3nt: TGTGCCAGCAGCCCTTACCACACCCCTAGCGGGGGGGCCTACAATGAGCAGTTCTTC; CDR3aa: CASSPYHTPSGGAYNEQFF
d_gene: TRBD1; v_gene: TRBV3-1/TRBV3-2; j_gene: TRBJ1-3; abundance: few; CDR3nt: TGTGCCAGCAGCCTCGAGGACAGGACCTCAACCTCTGGAAACACCATATATTTT; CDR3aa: CASSLEDRTSTSGNTIYF
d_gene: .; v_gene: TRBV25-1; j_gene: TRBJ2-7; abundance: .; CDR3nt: TGTGCCAGCAGTGACATGGCAGGGCCAGTGTACGAGCAGTACTTC; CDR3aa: CASSDMAGPVYEQYF
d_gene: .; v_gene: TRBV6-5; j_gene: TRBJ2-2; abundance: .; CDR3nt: TGTGCCAGTTCATACAGGGACACCGGGGAGCTGTTTTTT; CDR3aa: CASSYRDTGELFF
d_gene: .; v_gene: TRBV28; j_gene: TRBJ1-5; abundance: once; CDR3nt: TGTGCCAGCAGGGCACAGTTCCATCAGCCCCAGCATTTT; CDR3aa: CASRAQFHQPQHF
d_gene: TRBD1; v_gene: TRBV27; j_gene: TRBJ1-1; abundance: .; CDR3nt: TGTGCCAGCAGTCCCAGACAGGGGGTCACTGAAGCTTTCTTT; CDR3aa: CASSPRQGVTEAFF
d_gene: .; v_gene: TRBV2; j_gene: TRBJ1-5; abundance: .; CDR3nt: TGTGCCAGCAGTGAATTCCGGGACACCAATCAGCCCCAGCATTTT; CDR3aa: CASSEFRDTNQPQHF
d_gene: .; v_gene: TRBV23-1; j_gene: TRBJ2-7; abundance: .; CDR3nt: TGCGCCAGCAGTCAATTCTACAGGGCTCAGCAGTACTTC; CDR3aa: CASSQFYRAQQYF
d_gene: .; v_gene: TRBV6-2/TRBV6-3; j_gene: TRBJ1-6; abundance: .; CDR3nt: TGTGCCAGCAGTTATAACGGGCTCGACAGGTCCCTGAGGGCCCTCCACTTT; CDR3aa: CASSYNGLDRSLRALHF
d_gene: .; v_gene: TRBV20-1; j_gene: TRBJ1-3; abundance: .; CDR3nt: TGCAGTGCTAGTTTAGGACAGCTCTCTGGAAACACCATATATTTT; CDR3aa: CSASLGQLSGNTIYF
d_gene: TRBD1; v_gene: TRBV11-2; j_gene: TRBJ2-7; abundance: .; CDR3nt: TGTGCCAGCAGCTTAGATCCAAGGACAGGGGGACCGCTCTACGAGCAGTACTTC; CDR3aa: CASSLDPRTGGPLYEQYF
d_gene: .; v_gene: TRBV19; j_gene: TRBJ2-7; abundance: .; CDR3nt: TGTGCCAGTAGTATGGGACACTCAACTACCTACGAGCAGTACTTC; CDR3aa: CASSMGHSTTYEQYF
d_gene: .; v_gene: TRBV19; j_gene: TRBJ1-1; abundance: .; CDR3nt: TGTGCCACCTCCCAGGGTAGGGACACTGAAGCTTTCTTT; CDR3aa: CATSQGRDTEAFF
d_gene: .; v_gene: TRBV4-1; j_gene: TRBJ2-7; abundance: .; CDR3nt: TGCGCCAGCAGCTCCCGGATGGAGTACTACGAGCAGTACTTC; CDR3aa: CASSSRMEYYEQYF
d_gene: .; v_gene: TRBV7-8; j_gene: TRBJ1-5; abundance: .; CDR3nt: TGTGCCAGCAGCTTAGGGCGGGATGTGGGCCAGCCCCAGCATTTT; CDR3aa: CASSLGRDVGQPQHF
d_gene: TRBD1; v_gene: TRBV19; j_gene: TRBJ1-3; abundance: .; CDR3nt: TGTGCCAGTAGTTTAACAGGGGATGAAGGAAACACCATATATTTT; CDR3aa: CASSLTGDEGNTIYF
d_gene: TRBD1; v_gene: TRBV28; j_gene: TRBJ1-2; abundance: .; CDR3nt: TGTGCCAGCAGCGAGTCTGGAGGACAGGCGCGTGGCTACACCTTC; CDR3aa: CASSESGGQARGYTF
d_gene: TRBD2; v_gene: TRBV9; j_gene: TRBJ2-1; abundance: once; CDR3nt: TGTGCCAGCAGCAAAGACTACGGGGGGGCCTACAATGAGCAGTTCTTC; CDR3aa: CASSKDYGGAYNEQFF
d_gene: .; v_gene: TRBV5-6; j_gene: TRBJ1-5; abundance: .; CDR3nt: TGTGCCAGCAGCGCCCGCCTAGGGGTCAATCAGCCCCAGCATTTT; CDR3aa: CASSARLGVNQPQHF
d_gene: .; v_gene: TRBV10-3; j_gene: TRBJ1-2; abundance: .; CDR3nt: TGTGCCACGAGGTCGGGGAACTATGGCTACACCTTC; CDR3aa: CATRSGNYGYTF
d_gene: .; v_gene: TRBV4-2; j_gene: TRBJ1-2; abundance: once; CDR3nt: TGTGCCAGCAGCCAATTGTCATATGGCTACACCTTC; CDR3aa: CASSQLSYGYTF